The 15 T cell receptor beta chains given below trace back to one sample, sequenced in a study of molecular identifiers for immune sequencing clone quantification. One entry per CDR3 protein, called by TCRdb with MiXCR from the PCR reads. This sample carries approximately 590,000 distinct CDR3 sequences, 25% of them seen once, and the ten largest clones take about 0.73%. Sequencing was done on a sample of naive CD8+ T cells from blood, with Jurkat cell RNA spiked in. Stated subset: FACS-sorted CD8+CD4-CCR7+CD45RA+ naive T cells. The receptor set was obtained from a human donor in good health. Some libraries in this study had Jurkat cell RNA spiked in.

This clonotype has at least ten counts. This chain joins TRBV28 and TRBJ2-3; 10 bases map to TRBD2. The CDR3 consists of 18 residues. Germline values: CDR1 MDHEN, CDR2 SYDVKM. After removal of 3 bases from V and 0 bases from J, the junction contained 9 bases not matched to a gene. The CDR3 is CASSFRLAGRPSTDTQYF. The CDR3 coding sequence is TGTGCCAGCAGTTTTCGACTAGCGGGCCGACCGAGCACAGATACGCAGTATTTT. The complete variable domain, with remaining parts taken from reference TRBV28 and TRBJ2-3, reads DVKVTQSSRYLVKRTGEKVFLECVQDMDHENMFWYRQDPGLGLRLIYFSYDVKMKEKGDIPEGYSVSREKKERFSLILESASTNQTSMYLCASSFRLAGRPSTDTQYFGPGTRLTVL.

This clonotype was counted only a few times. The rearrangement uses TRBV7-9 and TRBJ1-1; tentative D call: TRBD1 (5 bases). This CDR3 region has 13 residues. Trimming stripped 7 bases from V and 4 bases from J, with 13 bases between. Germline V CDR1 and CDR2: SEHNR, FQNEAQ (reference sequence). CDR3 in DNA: TGTGCCAGCACCCAGGGTGGTAGCACTGAAGCTTTCTTT. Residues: CASTQGGSTEAFF.

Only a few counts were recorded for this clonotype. CDR3 nucleotides: TGTGCCAGCAGTTTATTATTTCGGCAGGGAGAAAAACTGTTTTTT. This encodes CASSLLFRQGEKLFF. This rearrangement joins TRBV28 to TRBJ1-4; D may be TRBD1 (5 bases). Germline-derived CDR1 and CDR2 are MDHEN and SYDVKM. The CDR3 spans 15 residues. V shed 1 base and J shed 8 bases, with 14 bases lying between them. Filled out from reference TRBV28 and TRBJ1-4, the complete variable domain reads DVKVTQSSRYLVKRTGEKVFLECVQDMDHENMFWYRQDPGLGLRLIYFSYDVKMKEKGDIPEGYSVSREKKERFSLILESASTNQTSMYLCASSLLFRQGEKLFFGSGTQLSVL.

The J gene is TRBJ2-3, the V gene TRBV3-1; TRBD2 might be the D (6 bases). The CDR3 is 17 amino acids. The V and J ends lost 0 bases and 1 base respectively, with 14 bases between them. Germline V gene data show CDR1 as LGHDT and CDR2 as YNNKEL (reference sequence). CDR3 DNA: TGTGCCAGCAGCCAAGATTTGTGGACTAACCGCACAGATACGCAGTATTTT. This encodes CASSQDLWTNRTDTQYF.

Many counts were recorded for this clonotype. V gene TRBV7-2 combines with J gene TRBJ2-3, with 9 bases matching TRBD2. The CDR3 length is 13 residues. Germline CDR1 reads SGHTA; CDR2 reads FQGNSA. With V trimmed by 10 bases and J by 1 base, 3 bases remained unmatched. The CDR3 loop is CATRLAGTDTQYF. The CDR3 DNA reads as TGTGCCACCAGACTAGCGGGCACAGATACGCAGTATTTT.

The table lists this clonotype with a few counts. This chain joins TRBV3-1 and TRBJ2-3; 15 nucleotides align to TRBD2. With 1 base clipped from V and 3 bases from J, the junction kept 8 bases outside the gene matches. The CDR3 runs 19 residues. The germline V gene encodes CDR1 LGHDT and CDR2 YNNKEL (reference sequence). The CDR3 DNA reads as TGTGCCAGCAGCCAAGTGGGACTAGCGGGAGGTATTGAAACAGATACGCAGTATTTT. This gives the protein CASSQVGLAGGIETDTQYF.

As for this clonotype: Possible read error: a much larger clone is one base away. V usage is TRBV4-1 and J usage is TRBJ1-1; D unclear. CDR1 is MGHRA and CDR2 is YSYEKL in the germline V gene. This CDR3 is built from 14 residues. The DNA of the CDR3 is TGCGCCAGCTGCCAATTCACGATGAACACTGAAGCTTTCTTT. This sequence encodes CASCQFTMNTEAFF.

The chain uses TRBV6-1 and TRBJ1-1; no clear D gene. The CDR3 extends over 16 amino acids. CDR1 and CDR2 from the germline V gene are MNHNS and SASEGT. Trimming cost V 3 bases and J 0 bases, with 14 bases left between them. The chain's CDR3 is CASSDVLADMNTEAFF. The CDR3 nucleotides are TGTGCCAGCAGTGACGTTTTGGCTGACATGAACACTGAAGCTTTCTTT.

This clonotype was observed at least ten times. The CDR3 loop reads CAWSWIQGREETQYF. The DNA for the CDR3 is TGTGCCTGGAGTTGGATCCAGGGAAGAGAAGAGACCCAGTACTTC. This rearrangement joins TRBV30 to TRBJ2-5; D perhaps matches TRBD1 (5 bases). The CDR3 is 15 residues long. Looked up from germline, CDR1 is GTSNPN and CDR2 is SVGIG (reference sequence). The ends were cut back, 2 bases at V and 3 bases at J, with 16 bases in the middle.

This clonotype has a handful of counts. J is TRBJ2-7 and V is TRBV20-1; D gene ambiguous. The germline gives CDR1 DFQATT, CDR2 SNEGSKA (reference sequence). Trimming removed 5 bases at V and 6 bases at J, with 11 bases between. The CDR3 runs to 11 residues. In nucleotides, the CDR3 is TGCAGTGCTCCAGATAATTGCGAGCAGTACTTC. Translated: CSAPDNCEQYF.

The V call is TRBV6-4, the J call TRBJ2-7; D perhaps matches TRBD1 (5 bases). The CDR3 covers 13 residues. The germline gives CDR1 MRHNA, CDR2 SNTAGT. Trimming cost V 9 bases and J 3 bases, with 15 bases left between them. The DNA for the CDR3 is TGTGCCAGGACCATGGGGCAGTTCTACGAGCAGTACTTC. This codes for CARTMGQFYEQYF.

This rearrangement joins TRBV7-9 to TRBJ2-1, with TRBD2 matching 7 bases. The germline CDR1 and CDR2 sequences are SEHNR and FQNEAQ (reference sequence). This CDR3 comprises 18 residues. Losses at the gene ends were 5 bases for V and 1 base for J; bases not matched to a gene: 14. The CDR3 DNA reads TGTGCCAGCAGCCATTCGGACCTTTCTAGCGGATCCTACAATGAGCAGTTCTTC. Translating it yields CASSHSDLSSGSYNEQFF.

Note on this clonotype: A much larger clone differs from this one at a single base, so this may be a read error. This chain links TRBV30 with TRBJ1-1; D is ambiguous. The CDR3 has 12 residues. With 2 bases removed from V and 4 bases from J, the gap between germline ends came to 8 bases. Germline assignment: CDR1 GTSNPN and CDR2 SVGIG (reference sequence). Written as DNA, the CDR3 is TGTGCCTGGAGTCTATCTATCACTGAAGCTTTCTTT. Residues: CAWSLSITEAFF. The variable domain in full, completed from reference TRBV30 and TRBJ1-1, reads SQTIHQWPATLVQPVGSPLSLECTVEGTSNPNLYWYRQAAGRGLQLLFYSVGIGQISSEVPQNLSASRPQDRQFILSSKKLLLSDSGFYLCAWSLSITEAFFGQGTRLTVV.

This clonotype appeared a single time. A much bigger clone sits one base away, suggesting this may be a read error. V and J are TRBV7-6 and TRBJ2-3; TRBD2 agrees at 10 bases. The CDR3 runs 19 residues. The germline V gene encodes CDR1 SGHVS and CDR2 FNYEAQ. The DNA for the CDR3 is TGTGCCAACAGCTTAGCGGGTGGAACTAGCGGGGATCGCACAGATACGCAGTATTTT. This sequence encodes CANSLAGGTSGDRTDTQYF.

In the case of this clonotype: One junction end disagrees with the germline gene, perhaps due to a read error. For the CDR3, the DNA is TGTGCCAGCATGTCATCGGTGGGGTACAACGAGCGGTTCTTC. Translated, it gives CASMSSVGYNERFF. The rearrangement uses TRBV28 and TRBJ2-1; D not certain. The CDR3 runs to 14 residues. Germline V CDR1 and CDR2: MDHEN, SYDVKM. The complete variable domain, with remaining parts taken from reference TRBV28 and TRBJ2-1, reads DVKVTQSSRYLVKRTGEKVFLECVQDMDHENMFWYRQDPGLGLRLIYFSYDVKMKEKGDIPEGYSVSREKKERFSLILESASTNQTSMYLCASMSSVGYNERFFGPGTRLTVL.